This section outlines one TCR beta chain sequence together with its context. Many counts were recorded for this clonotype. There is no known antigen for this receptor. Per-nucleotide qualities are absent, and no much larger clonotype sits a single base away. These data are taken from a study of response to subunit inactivated influenza vaccine (dated by TCRdb to the late 2010s). Looking at the study overall: Deep quantitative T cell receptor repertoire profiling was used in the study to track responses to a trivalent subunit inactivated influenza vaccine. Here is what the overall study found, with its caveats: It was suggested by the authors that each seasonal influenza vaccination may recruit only a limited number of new T cells.

The library relied on RT-PCR. Data came from an Illumina HiSeq 2500. Using fastp trimming at Q25 and MiXCR clonotype assembly, TCRdb reanalyzed the public sequencing data and kept in-frame beta chains. Rows merge per CDR3 protein into single entries with the most common DNA and genes. In this sample the table shows hundreds of thousands of distinct CDR3 sequences, 10% to 15% of which occur a single time. The top ten constitute roughly 10% of the sample. Including cysteine and phenylalanine, the CDR3 has 12 amino acids. Only the CDR3 portion is preserved as DNA: 36 bases, with reading frame beginning at the first base. Relative to germline, V is 1 base shorter and J is 6 bases shorter, with 7 bases between their ends. Per the germline V gene (reference sequence), LGHDT is the CDR1 and YNNKEL is the CDR2.

The sample here was PBMCs from blood, taken on the day of vaccination. The V and J segments used are TRBV3-1 and TRBJ2-7; a confident D gene designation cannot be given. The source is a man aged 45 to 65 who received an inactivated influenza vaccine. Donor details come from another sample of the same person, matched by shared clones. The DNA is as follows: TGTGCCAGCAGCCAAGGAGTAGTCGAGCAGTACTTC. This translates into CASSQGVVEQYF.